These 20 T cell receptor beta chains share one sample of origin, sequenced in a study of cytomegalovirus exposure and HLA in healthy donors. PCR employed 60 Vbeta and 13 Jbeta primers. Only in-frame clones appear in the TCRdb table, and some are missing; sequencing was by immunoSEQ multiplex PCR. Among 120,000 to 150,000 clones listed, over 80% were seen once. Input material: PBMCs. The receptor set was obtained from a woman aged 25 to 39 in good health and CMV-seronegative.

This chain links TRBV10-3 with TRBJ1-1; D unresolved. CDR1 ENHRY and CDR2 SYGVKD come from the germline V gene. This CDR3 is 14 amino acids long. V was trimmed by 7 bases and J by 8 bases, leaving 20 bases between them. This CDR3 is CAIIVSGPRPEAFF. The CDR3, as DNA: TGTGCCATCATAGTATCTGGGCCGCGACCAGAAGCTTTCTTT.

This chain uses TRBV19 with TRBJ2-5; 12 bases match TRBD2. The CDR3 is made up of 16 amino acids. Germline CDR1 is LNHDA and CDR2 is SQIVND (reference sequence). J was trimmed by 5 bases and V by 2 bases; bases with no gene match: 6. DNA for the CDR3: TGTGCCAGTAGTATAAGTCTAGCGGGGGGGCCGGAGACCCAGTACTTC. Its translation is CASSISLAGGPETQYF.

To note about this clone: This sample includes further DNA sequences coding for the same CDR3. V and J are TRBV18 and TRBJ2-7, with TRBD1 matching 9 bases. This CDR3 has 14 amino acids. The germline gives CDR1 KGHSH, CDR2 LQKENI. The trim removed 3 bases at V and 2 bases at J, leaving 2 bases unmatched. CDR3: CASSPGQGTYEQYF. In DNA form, the CDR3 reads TGTGCCAGCTCACCGGGACAGGGTACCTACGAGCAGTACTTC.

This sequence joins TRBV10-2 and TRBJ2-5, with D possibly being TRBD2 (6 bases). CDR3 length: 14 amino acids. Germline-derived CDR1 and CDR2 are WSHSY and SAAADI. V lost 4 bases to trimming and J lost 2 bases, with 11 bases between them. The DNA for the CDR3 is TGCGCCAGCAGTGTATCTAGCGCGCAAGAGACCCAGTACTTC. Translated, it gives CASSVSSAQETQYF.

The gene calls are TRBV6-6 and TRBJ1-2; D is uncertain. Deletions cut 2 bases from V and 3 bases from J, with 7 bases between. The V gene's germline CDR1 is MNHNY and CDR2 SVGAGI (reference sequence). The CDR3 is 13 amino acids. The CDR3: CASSYEGDYGYTF. CDR3 in DNA: TGTGCCAGCAGTTACGAGGGCGACTATGGCTACACCTTC.

This chain uses TRBV5-4 with TRBJ2-1; 11 positions agree with TRBD2. Germline V CDR1 and CDR2: SGHNT, YYREEE (reference sequence). CDR3 size: 16 residues. Trimming at V came to 2 bases and at J to 1 base, leaving 2 bases not matched to a gene. The DNA for the CDR3 is TGTGCCAGCAGCTTCGGGACTAGCGGATCCTACAATGAGCAGTTCTTC. Translated, it gives CASSFGTSGSYNEQFF.

The chain links TRBV28 to TRBJ2-3, with 10 bases aligning to TRBD1. V gave up 6 bases and J gave up 0 bases; unmatched junction bases: 6. The CDR3 is made up of 16 amino acids. Germline-derived CDR1 and CDR2 are MDHEN and SYDVKM. The CDR3 is CASSQDRGLSTDTQYF. In DNA, the CDR3 is TGTGCCAGCAGCCAAGACAGGGGGCTGAGCACAGATACGCAGTATTTT.

V is TRBV6-4 and J is TRBJ2-7; 7 bases are shared with TRBD1. This CDR3 comprises 14 residues. With 5 bases clipped from V and 2 bases from J, the junction kept 6 bases outside the gene matches. From germline, CDR1 is MRHNA and CDR2 SNTAGT. CDR3: CASSFPGQPYEQYF. The CDR3 nucleotides read TGTGCCAGCAGTTTCCCGGGACAGCCCTACGAGCAGTACTTC.

V usage is TRBV11-2 and J usage is TRBJ1-1; 8 positions agree with TRBD1. The germline V gene has CDR1 SGHAT and CDR2 FQNNGV. This CDR3 is built from 14 residues. With V trimmed by 5 bases and J by 4 bases, 6 bases remained unmatched. CDR3 sequence (DNA): TGTGCCAGCAGCGTCGGGACAGGAGGCACTGAAGCTTTCTTT. This sequence encodes CASSVGTGGTEAFF. The entire variable domain, with the rest obtained from reference TRBV11-2 and TRBJ1-1, is as follows: EAGVAQSPRYKIIEKRQSVAFWCNPISGHATLYWYQQILGQGPKLLIQFQNNGVVDDSQLPKDRFSAERLKGVDSTLKIQPAKLEDSAVYLCASSVGTGGTEAFFGQGTRLTVV.

Only a few counts were recorded for this clone. The chain carries TRBV28 and TRBJ1-5; 8 positions match TRBD1. J gave up 2 bases and V 6 bases, and 3 bases lay outside the gene matches. The CDR3 is 14 residues long. Germline V CDR1 and CDR2: MDHEN, SYDVKM. CDR3 sequence: CASSQGARNQPQHF. The CDR3 coding sequence is TGTGCCAGCAGCCAGGGGGCACGCAATCAGCCCCAGCATTTT.

This chain connects TRBV27 to TRBJ2-5, with D possibly being TRBD1 (6 bases). The J call may be faulty, since TRBJ2-7 better matches the DNA end. The CDR3 is made up of 13 amino acids. CDR1 MNHEY and CDR2 SMNVEV come from the germline V gene (reference sequence). The CDR3 sequence: CATRLDSRYEQYF. For the CDR3, the DNA is TGTGCCACCCGGTTGGACAGCCGGTACGAGCAGTACTTC.

This clone was seen more than once but under ten times. The rearrangement uses TRBV4-3 and TRBJ1-4; possibly TRBD1 for D (6 bases). Germline CDR1 is LGHNA and CDR2 is YSLEER. V was cut by 0 bases and J by 6 bases, with 8 bases left in between. The CDR3 consists of 14 residues. The chain's CDR3 is CASSQDTGHEKLFF. Here the CDR3 DNA reads TGCGCCAGCAGCCAAGACACAGGGCATGAAAAACTGTTTTTT.

The rearrangement links TRBV25-1 to TRBJ1-1; D is unresolved. The CDR3 totals 14 residues. V lost 3 bases and J 5 bases, leaving 13 bases between the germline ends. Germline CDR1 MGHDK, CDR2 SYGVNS. Here the CDR3 DNA reads TGTGCCAGCAGTGACGCGGGAAGACGGACTGAAGCTTTCTTT. Amino acid sequence: CASSDAGRRTEAFF.

V is TRBV30 and J is TRBJ2-2; D possibly corresponds to TRBD1 (5 bases). V lost 8 bases and J 6 bases, leaving 13 bases between the germline ends. The germline gives CDR1 GTSNPN, CDR2 SVGIG (reference sequence). The CDR3 extends over 12 amino acids. The CDR3 DNA reads as TGTGCCCAAGGGATAGGGGCCGGGGAGCTGTTTTTT. Translating it yields CAQGIGAGELFF.

The V and J genes are TRBV15 and TRBJ2-7; weak D call: TRBD2 (7 bases). The germline V and J ends were trimmed by 1 base and 6 bases, with 10 bases remaining between them. Germline CDR1 is LNHNV and CDR2 is YYDKDF (reference sequence). The CDR3 is 13 residues long. CDR3 in amino acids: CATSRVRGGEQYF. The CDR3 DNA reads as TGTGCCACCAGCAGAGTTAGGGGGGGCGAGCAGTACTTC.

The V call is TRBV10-2, the J call TRBJ2-5, with D possibly being TRBD1 (6 bases). V dropped 4 bases and J dropped 1 base, with 13 bases sitting between them. The CDR3 is 15 amino acids. CDR1 is WSHSY, CDR2 SAAADI, per germline. CDR3 sequence (DNA): TGCGCCAGCAGTGTGACAGGTGACCTCCAAGAGACCCAGTACTTC. Translated, it gives CASSVTGDLQETQYF.

This chain connects TRBV2 to TRBJ2-2, with 7 nucleotides matching TRBD1. The CDR3 loop spans 14 amino acids. Losses at the gene ends were 10 bases for V and 1 base for J; bases not matched to a gene: 6. The germline CDR1 and CDR2 sequences are SNHLY and FYNNEI. The CDR3 DNA reads as TGTGCCACCAGGACAGGCCTGAACACCGGGGAGCTGTTTTTT. Protein: CATRTGLNTGELFF.

J is TRBJ1-3 and V is TRBV9; TRBD1 aligns across 9 bases. The CDR3 is made up of 15 amino acids. Germline assignment: CDR1 SGDLS and CDR2 YYNGEE. Losses at the gene ends were 4 bases for V and 7 bases for J; bases not matched to a gene: 9. The CDR3 region has the DNA TGTGCCAGCAGCCCTGGGACAGGGTGGGGTAACACCATATATTTT. Amino acids: CASSPGTGWGNTIYF.

The V call is TRBV7-9, the J call TRBJ1-1, with D tentatively TRBD1 (5 bases). The germline V gene encodes CDR1 SEHNR and CDR2 FQNEAQ (reference sequence). The V gene lost 8 bases and the J gene lost 0 bases, with 25 bases spanning the gap. The CDR3 loop spans 18 amino acids. DNA for the CDR3: TGTGCCAGCCCCTCCGCCCCAAGGGGCCCAGACTTGAACACTGAAGCTTTCTTT. As protein: CASPSAPRGPDLNTEAFF.

This chain links TRBV7-9 with TRBJ2-1; a weak D match, TRBD1 (6 bases). Trimming stripped 4 bases from V and 4 bases from J, with 17 bases between. Germline CDR1 is SEHNR and CDR2 is FQNEAQ (reference sequence). The CDR3 is 16 residues long. CDR3 in amino acids: CASSSSDRPRYNEQFF. In DNA, the CDR3 is TGTGCCAGCAGCTCATCCGACAGGCCCCGGTACAATGAGCAGTTCTTC.